The 18 T cell receptor beta chains presented below share a single source sample, sequenced in a study of cytomegalovirus exposure and HLA in healthy donors. Both 60 Vbeta primers and 13 Jbeta primers went into the PCR. Here immunoSEQ multiplex PCR was the method, and the copy in TCRdb shows in-frame clones only, minus some. This sample has roughly 200,000 clones, with about 80% found just once. Material for sequencing was PBMCs. The receptors were sampled from a woman aged 60 to 75 in good health and CMV-seropositive.

The chain has TRBV28 and TRBJ2-1; 11 positions agree with TRBD2. Germline V gene sequence: CDR1 MDHEN, CDR2 SYDVKM. The CDR3 covers 17 residues. The V and J ends lost 3 bases and 9 bases, in that order; junction bases with no gene match: 13. The CDR3 is CASSLRRASLAGGEQFF. CDR3 in DNA: TGTGCCAGCAGTTTGCGCCGGGCGAGCCTAGCGGGAGGTGAGCAGTTCTTC.

J is TRBJ2-7 and V is TRBV28, with 7 positions matching TRBD2. V lost 8 bases to trimming and J lost 2 bases; unmatched junction nucleotides: 15. Germline V gene sequence: CDR1 MDHEN, CDR2 SYDVKM. The CDR3 consists of 16 residues. DNA of the CDR3: TGTGCCAGCTCATCTCCGGGGGGAGGGTTCCCCTACGAGCAGTACTTC. Translating gives CASSSPGGGFPYEQYF.

This clone was detected only once. The rearrangement joins TRBV7-3 to TRBJ1-2, with D maybe TRBD1 (6 bases). Germline-derived CDR1 and CDR2 are SGHTA and FQGTGA. This CDR3 is built from 15 residues. The V gene lost 0 bases and the J gene lost 4 bases, with 12 bases spanning the gap. Here the CDR3 reads CASSLTHTGIYGYTF. CDR3 nucleotide sequence: TGTGCCAGCAGCTTAACCCATACAGGGATCTATGGCTACACCTTC.

This clone turned up a few times. The V and J genes are TRBV5-1 and TRBJ2-1, with D perhaps TRBD2 (5 bases). The CDR3 sequence is 12 residues long. V was cut by 3 bases and J by 5 bases, with 6 bases left in between. Germline values: CDR1 SGHRS, CDR2 YFSETQ. The CDR3 protein is CASSSGNNEQFF. CDR3 nucleotides: TGCGCCAGCAGCTCGGGGAACAATGAGCAGTTCTTC.

This chain links TRBV28 with TRBJ2-7, with 9 nucleotides matching TRBD1. The ends lost 3 bases at V and 3 bases at J; junction bases unmatched: 6. There are 15 residues in the CDR3. Germline CDR1 reads MDHEN; CDR2 reads SYDVKM. For the CDR3, the DNA is TGTGCCAGCAGTTTCGAAGGGACAGGGTACTACGAGCAGTACTTC. Protein: CASSFEGTGYYEQYF. Based on the CDR3 plus reference TRBV28 and TRBJ2-7, the full variable domain is DVKVTQSSRYLVKRTGEKVFLECVQDMDHENMFWYRQDPGLGLRLIYFSYDVKMKEKGDIPEGYSVSREKKERFSLILESASTNQTSMYLCASSFEGTGYYEQYFGPGTRLTVT.

The chain couples TRBV4-1 to TRBJ2-1; 9 bases agree with TRBD1. The CDR3 extends over 13 amino acids. After removal of 0 bases from V and 16 bases from J, the junction contained 7 bases not matched to a gene. Germline V gene sequence: CDR1 MGHRA, CDR2 YSYEKL. The CDR3 DNA follows: TGCGCCAGCAGCCAAGACAAAGGGACAGGGTATTTCTTC. This encodes CASSQDKGTGYFF.

This clone was observed a few times. This chain joins TRBV6-1 and TRBJ1-5, with a weak D call TRBD1 (5 bases). The CDR3 sequence is 15 residues long. Trimming stripped 5 bases from V and 0 bases from J, with 11 bases between. Germline values: CDR1 MNHNS, CDR2 SASEGT. CDR3 region: CASSWKQDSNQPQHF. The CDR3 nucleotides read TGTGCCAGCAGTTGGAAACAGGATAGCAATCAGCCCCAGCATTTT.

The gene calls are TRBV28 and TRBJ1-1, with TRBD1 as a possible D gene (5 bases). The CDR3 has 15 amino acids. Germline CDR1 MDHEN, CDR2 SYDVKM. Trimming removed 6 bases at V and 0 bases at J, with 14 bases between. CDR3 region: CASREETGVNTEAFF. DNA of the CDR3: TGTGCCAGCAGAGAGGAGACGGGGGTGAACACTGAAGCTTTCTTT.

The rearrangement joins TRBV19 to TRBJ1-5; perhaps TRBD1 as D (5 bases). The CDR3 has 16 residues. Trimming left V 3 bases short and J 2 bases short, with 14 bases between. Germline V gives CDR1 LNHDA, CDR2 SQIVND (reference sequence). The CDR3 nucleotides read TGTGCCAGTAGTATTTCGGGGGGGTTAGGCAATCAGCCCCAGCATTTT. Translated: CASSISGGLGNQPQHF.

This clone was found once. The V and J genes are TRBV5-6 and TRBJ2-4; 9 nucleotides agree with TRBD1. V gave up 4 bases and J gave up 4 bases; unmatched junction bases: 3. The germline V gene has CDR1 SGHDT and CDR2 YYEEEE. CDR3 length: 14 amino acids. The CDR3 coding sequence is TGTGCCAGCAGCAAGGGACAGGGAAAAAACATTCAGTACTTC. Protein: CASSKGQGKNIQYF.

V gene TRBV2 combines with J gene TRBJ2-5; TRBD1 aligns across 7 bases. J was trimmed by 2 bases and V by 10 bases; bases with no gene match: 10. The V gene's germline CDR1 is SNHLY and CDR2 FYNNEI. This CDR3 is built from 14 residues. For the CDR3, the DNA is TGTGCCATCAGGCGAGACAGGGATCAAGAGACCCAGTACTTC. As protein: CAIRRDRDQETQYF.

This clone was recorded only once. The chain links TRBV28 to TRBJ2-1, with 7 bases fitting TRBD1. The CDR3 has 14 residues. CDR1 and CDR2 from the germline V gene are MDHEN and SYDVKM. With 9 bases clipped from V and 4 bases from J, the junction kept 9 bases outside the gene matches. DNA for the CDR3: TGTGCCAGGGATCACCGACAGGGTTACAATGAGCAGTTCTTC. Its translation is CARDHRQGYNEQFF.

This clone has more than one count but fewer than ten. The chain has TRBV28 and TRBJ1-6; TRBD1 matches 9 bases. Per germline, CDR1 MDHEN and CDR2 SYDVKM. V dropped 8 bases and J dropped 3; count of bases not matched to a gene: 8. This CDR3 has 16 amino acids. The CDR3 nucleotides read TGTGCCAGCGTGCAACAGGGGGCGCTCTATAATTCACCCCTCCACTTT. The encoded protein is CASVQQGALYNSPLHF.

The chain carries TRBV18 and TRBJ1-1, with D possibly matching TRBD1 (5 bases). Per germline, CDR1 KGHSH and CDR2 LQKENI. This CDR3 contains 14 residues. V was pared by 3 bases and J by 12 bases, with 20 bases between. The CDR3 DNA sequence: TGTGCCAGCTCACCTTTTACTTGGGACGGAGGGACTTTCTTT. Translating gives CASSPFTWDGGTFF.

The V and J genes are TRBV5-4 and TRBJ1-4; no reliable D call. Germline lookup yields CDR1 SGHNT and CDR2 YYREEE (reference sequence). V was trimmed by 4 bases and J by 4 bases, leaving 11 bases between them. CDR3 length: 14 amino acids. The CDR3 DNA reads as TGTGCCAGCAGCCAGAGCGGTATTAATGAAAAACTGTTTTTT. Translated, it gives CASSQSGINEKLFF.

V is TRBV5-1 and J is TRBJ2-7; D might be TRBD1 (6 bases). Germline CDR1 reads SGHRS; CDR2 reads YFSETQ. V was cut by 4 bases and J by 0 bases, with 11 bases left in between. CDR3 length equals 14 residues. Written as DNA, the CDR3 is TGCGCCAGCAGCCTCGGGACAAGCTCCTACGAGCAGTACTTC. Its protein is CASSLGTSSYEQYF. Variable domain in full (rest from reference TRBV5-1 and TRBJ2-7): KAGVTQTPRYLIKTRGQQVTLSCSPISGHRSVSWYQQTPGQGLQFLFEYFSETQRNKGNFPGRFSGRQFSNSRSEMNVSTLELGDSALYLCASSLGTSSYEQYFGPGTRLTVT.

This chain joins TRBV9 and TRBJ2-7, with D uncertain. Germline CDR1 SGDLS, CDR2 YYNGEE. Trimming stripped 0 bases from V and 3 bases from J, with 7 bases between. The CDR3 has 13 residues. The CDR3 sequence: CASSVAQNYEQYF. In DNA form, the CDR3 reads TGTGCCAGCAGCGTAGCACAGAACTACGAGCAGTACTTC.

The chain has TRBV5-1 and TRBJ2-1; maybe TRBD2 (5 bases). V lost 0 bases and J lost 2, with 9 bases in between. CDR1 is SGHRS and CDR2 is YFSETQ in the germline V gene. The CDR3 contains 15 residues. CDR3: CASSLGAGAYNEQFF. In DNA, the CDR3 is TGCGCCAGCAGCTTGGGGGCGGGCGCCTACAATGAGCAGTTCTTC. Full variable domain (remainder filled in from reference TRBV5-1 and TRBJ2-1): KAGVTQTPRYLIKTRGQQVTLSCSPISGHRSVSWYQQTPGQGLQFLFEYFSETQRNKGNFPGRFSGRQFSNSRSEMNVSTLELGDSALYLCASSLGAGAYNEQFFGPGTRLTVL.